This paragraph reports one T cell receptor beta chain. This record comes from a study of blood T cell repertoires in COVID-19. The overall study: Acute-phase and convalescent COVID-19 samples originated in the United States, Italy and Spain.

The protocol was immunoSEQ multiplex PCR, while the TCRdb copy is restricted to in-frame clones and leaves out a portion. The repertoire holds some 260,000 clones, approximately 80% seen once, with nearly 9% in the top ten. The germline CDR1 and CDR2 sequences are KGHSH and LQKENI. With V trimmed by 6 bases and J by 6 bases, 4 bases remained unmatched. This CDR3 region has 14 residues. This rearrangement joins TRBV18 to TRBJ1-6; 8 positions agree with TRBD1. Input material: peripheral blood. This receptor was taken from a man aged 80 or over with acute or convalescent COVID-19. The DNA for the CDR3 is TGTGCCAGCTCCTGGGGACAGGCTAATTCACCCCTCCACTTT. Its protein is CASSWGQANSPLHF. Using reference TRBV18 and TRBJ1-6 for the parts outside the CDR3, the full variable domain is NAGVMQNPRHLVRRRGQEARLRCSPMKGHSHVYWYRQLPEEGLKFMVYLQKENIIDESGMPKERFSAEFPKEGPSILRIQQVVRGDSAAYFCASSWGQANSPLHFGNGTRLTVT.